The 4 T cell receptor beta chains reported below all come from one sample, sequenced in a study of technical replicates of blood from several donors. The data were produced by immunoSEQ multiplex PCR, yet TCRdb's version contains in-frame clones alone and is incomplete. In the table there are some 64,000 clones, almost 95% of which are singletons. Material for sequencing was PBMCs. The receptors derive from a human donor in good health. Some clones in this sample may be carry-over from other donors' samples.

CDR3 sequence reads: CASSPTPDRGRTGELFF. The CDR3 DNA follows: TGTGCCAGCAGCCCCACCCCCGACAGGGGCAGGACCGGGGAGCTGTTTTTT. The chain couples TRBV5-4 to TRBJ2-2, with 8 bases identical to TRBD1. CDR1 and CDR2 (germline): SGHNT, YYREEE (reference sequence). J was trimmed by 5 bases and V by 4 bases; bases with no gene match: 13. The CDR3 is 17 residues long.

The rearrangement links TRBV7-6 to TRBJ1-1; D not certain. The CDR3 totals 16 residues. Trimming took 1 base from V and 1 from J, leaving 13 bases between them. Germline V lookup: CDR1 SGHVS, CDR2 FNYEAQ. The CDR3 reads CASSLGLRRANTEAFF. The CDR3 DNA follows: TGTGCCAGCAGCTTAGGTTTGAGGAGGGCGAACACTGAAGCTTTCTTT.

This clone was counted a few times. The chain combines TRBV5-5 with TRBJ1-1; 8 bases agree with TRBD1. CDR1 SGHKS and CDR2 YYEKEE come from the germline V gene (reference sequence). V lost 4 bases, J lost 1 base, and 3 bases stayed unmatched. CDR3 length: 14 amino acids. Here the CDR3 reads CASSLTGANTEAFF. DNA of the CDR3: TGTGCCAGCAGCCTGACAGGGGCGAACACTGAAGCTTTCTTT. Full variable domain (outside the CDR3, taken from reference TRBV5-5 and TRBJ1-1): DAGVTQSPTHLIKTRGQQVTLRCSPISGHKSVSWYQQVLGQGPQFIFQYYEKEERGRGNFPDRFSARQFPNYSSELNVNALLLGDSALYLCASSLTGANTEAFFGQGTRLTVV.

The chain has TRBV7-6 and TRBJ2-5, with TRBD2 matching over 8 bases. The length of the CDR3 is 13 residues. V lost 5 bases and J lost 5; bases outside the gene matches: 4. Germline CDR1 reads SGHVS; CDR2 reads FNYEAQ. CDR3 coding DNA: TGTGCCAGCAGCAGGACTAGCCCTGAGACCCAGTACTTC. The encoded protein is CASSRTSPETQYF.